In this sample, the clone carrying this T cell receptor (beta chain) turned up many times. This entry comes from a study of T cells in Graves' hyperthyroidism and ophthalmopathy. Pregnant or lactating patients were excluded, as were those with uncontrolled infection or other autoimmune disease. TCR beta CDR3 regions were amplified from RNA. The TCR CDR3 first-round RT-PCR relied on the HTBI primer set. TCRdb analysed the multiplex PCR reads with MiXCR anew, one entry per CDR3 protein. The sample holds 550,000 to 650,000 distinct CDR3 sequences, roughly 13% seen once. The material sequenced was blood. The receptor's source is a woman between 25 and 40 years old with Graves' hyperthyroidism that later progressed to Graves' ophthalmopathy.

For the CDR3, the DNA is TGTGCCAGCGCAATCTCCGGGAGGTCCTACAATGAGCAGTTCTTC. It is translated as CASAISGRSYNEQFF. V and J are TRBV12-3 or TRBV12-4 and TRBJ2-1, with 7 nucleotides matching TRBD2. Trimming at V came to 8 bases and at J to 1 base, leaving 8 bases not matched to a gene. This CDR3 spans 15 amino acids.